This T cell receptor beta chain is from a study of OX40 agonist ivuxolimab in advanced cancers. Background on the study: People in dose escalation had one of these cancers: hepatocellular carcinoma, melanoma, renal cell or head and neck cancer. Antecedent anti-PD-1, anti-PD-L1 or anti-CTLA-4 therapy was permissible, with under 50% having received some.

The protocol was immunoSEQ multiplex PCR, while the TCRdb copy is restricted to in-frame clones and leaves out a portion. The sample records around 100,000 clones, 70% to 90% being singletons. Points from the study as a whole: Clones of CD4+ and CD8+ blood T cells grew by week 6 at doses of 0.1 to 3.0 mg/kg.

Turning to this clone: What it binds is not known.

Patients with a history of autoimmune disease or on systemic immunosuppression were excluded. The sample in question was CD4+ or CD8+ T cells sorted from blood, obtained in a trial of the OX40 agonist ivuxolimab. The receptor comes from an adult with an advanced solid tumor such as melanoma, head and neck, liver or kidney cancer.

DNA for the CDR3: TGTGCCAGCAGTTTCAACAGAAACACTGAAGCTTTCTTT. Amino acids: CASSFNRNTEAFF. V usage is TRBV27 and J usage is TRBJ1-1; D remains unclear. The V end was cut by 3 bases, the J end by 2 bases, with 7 bases between. Germline CDR1 reads MNHEY; CDR2 reads SMNVEV (reference sequence). This CDR3 comprises 13 residues.